This T cell receptor (beta chain) was captured by sequencing in a study of blood T cell repertoires in COVID-19. In the study overall: The origin of the acute and convalescent COVID-19 samples was the United States, Italy and Spain.

The method was immunoSEQ multiplex PCR; TCRdb's version includes in-frame clones alone and lacks a portion of them. This sample yields 250,000 to 350,000 clones, of which roughly 88% are seen a single time; 0.87% belongs to the top ten. This clonotype was obtained from a human donor with COVID-19, enrolled during active disease. The donor label of this sample is uncertain. The sample comprised peripheral blood.

Here the CDR3 reads CASSRLDDTQYF. CDR3 DNA: TGTGCCAGCAGCAGACTTGACGATACGCAGTATTTT. The chain links TRBV6-5 to TRBJ2-3; D not certain. This CDR3 comprises 12 residues. Germline CDR1 MNHEY, CDR2 SVGAGI. The V gene lost 6 bases and the J gene lost 6 bases, with 10 bases spanning the gap.